This T cell receptor (beta chain) was obtained from a study of early T cells in non-severe SARS-CoV-2 infection. Study as a whole: Unpaired chains resulted from sequencing bulk RNA of unsorted whole blood. Points from the study as a whole: VDJdb matches were skewed toward anti-spike CD8 T cell responses.

Germline V CDR1 and CDR2: MNHEY, SVGEGT. This CDR3 contains 15 residues. V lost 1 base and J 5 bases, leaving 15 bases between the germline ends. As regards this clonotype: Antigen: not known.

Molecules of cDNA were individually given unique molecular identifiers that were attached to them. One entry per CDR3 protein results from TCRdb running MiXCR on the 5' RACE reads. The sample has about 98,000 distinct CDR3 sequences, 10% to 15% seen once. Sequenced: whole blood. This TCR was recovered from an adult who was a healthcare worker with PCR-confirmed SARS-CoV-2 infection or an uninfected control (not recorded which). The rearrangement joins TRBV6-2 or TRBV6-3 to TRBJ2-7, with a weak D call TRBD1 (6 bases). CDR3 coding DNA: TGTGCCAGCAGTTACTTGATGGGGGCTCCCCACGAGCAGTACTTC. This gives the protein CASSYLMGAPHEQYF.